Shown below are 29 T cell receptor beta chains from a single sample sequenced in a study of T cells in localized non-small cell lung cancer. Profiling relied on immunoSEQ multiplex PCR, and the TCRdb table lists in-frame clones only, not all of them. Here the sample spans 15,000 to 20,000 clones, around 83% being singletons. Specimen: peripheral blood, collected before any cancer treatment. The source of these receptors is a male donor aged 60 or over with stage III lung adenocarcinoma.

This clone has a handful of counts. The chain joins TRBV7-9 to TRBJ2-2; D call uncertain. Trimming took off 6 bases at V and 6 bases at J, with 8 bases between the two ends. The CDR3 has 12 amino acids. CDR1 and CDR2 (germline): SEHNR, FQNEAQ (reference sequence). The CDR3 bases are TGTGCCAGCAGTATGGACGCCGGGGAGCTGTTTTTT. It encodes CASSMDAGELFF. The variable domain in full, with the rest retrieved from reference TRBV7-9 and TRBJ2-2, is DTGVSQNPRHKITKRGQNVTFRCDPISEHNRLYWYRQTLGQGPEFLTYFQNEAQLEKSRLLSDRFSAERPKGSFSTLEIQRTEQGDSAMYLCASSMDAGELFFGEGSRLTVL.

The chain employs TRBV4-2 and TRBJ2-5; no clear D gene. Germline V gives CDR1 LGHNA, CDR2 YNFKEQ. The CDR3 covers 15 residues. Trimming took 0 bases from V and 4 from J, leaving 12 bases between them. The CDR3 region is CASSQDRGVGETQYF. CDR3 in DNA: TGTGCCAGCAGCCAAGATCGAGGTGTAGGAGAGACCCAGTACTTC.

The chain links TRBV11-2 to TRBJ2-7; 11 bases align to TRBD2. Germline assignment: CDR1 SGHAT and CDR2 FQNNGV. V lost 4 bases to trimming and J lost 5 bases; unmatched junction nucleotides: 4. The CDR3 sequence is 14 residues long. The CDR3 DNA sequence: TGTGCCAGCAGCTCGACTAGCGGGGTGGACGAGCAGTACTTC. It yields the protein CASSSTSGVDEQYF. Drawing the rest from reference TRBV11-2 and TRBJ2-7, the complete variable domain is EAGVAQSPRYKIIEKRQSVAFWCNPISGHATLYWYQQILGQGPKLLIQFQNNGVVDDSQLPKDRFSAERLKGVDSTLKIQPAKLEDSAVYLCASSSTSGVDEQYFGPGTRLTVT.

The chain employs TRBV18 and TRBJ1-2; perhaps TRBD1 as D (6 bases). In germline, CDR1 is KGHSH, CDR2 LQKENI. Trimming removed 2 bases from V and 0 bases from J, with 19 bases in between. CDR3 size: 18 residues. In DNA, the CDR3 is TGTGCCAGCTCACCAGAGCTGGCGGACAGATCGACTAACTATGGCTACACCTTC. Translating it yields CASSPELADRSTNYGYTF.

The chain couples TRBV6-6 to TRBJ2-5; TRBD1 matches at 10 bases. Germline trimming cut 6 bases from V and 4 bases from J; bases unmatched to any gene: 11. The CDR3 is 16 residues long. The germline CDR1 and CDR2 sequences are MNHNY and SVGAGI (reference sequence). The CDR3, as DNA: TGTGCCAGCAGCCGGCTGAGACAGGGGGCAGGAGAGACCCAGTACTTC. Protein product: CASSRLRQGAGETQYF.

A note on this clone: At one of its ends the junction is not consistent with the germline gene, which may arise from a read error. The genes are TRBV7-7 and TRBJ2-2; a possible D gene is TRBD2 (5 bases). Germline V gives CDR1 SSHAT, CDR2 FNYEAQ (reference sequence). CDR3 length: 12 residues. The CDR3 region has the DNA TGTGCTAGCAGAGGGTTTACCGGGGAGCTGTTTTTT. Protein product: CASRGFTGELFF.

The chain links TRBV7-3 to TRBJ2-7, with D perhaps TRBD2 (5 bases). V lost 2 bases, J lost 0 bases, and 8 bases lay in between. CDR3 length equals 14 residues. Looked up from germline, CDR1 is SGHTA and CDR2 is FQGTGA. DNA of the CDR3: TGTGCCAGCAGCTTAGCGGGTAGCTCCTACGAGCAGTACTTC. Translating it yields CASSLAGSSYEQYF.

J is TRBJ1-1 and V is TRBV7-2, with TRBD1 matching 8 bases. The V gene end was trimmed by 5 bases and the J gene end by 6 bases; junction bases not matched to a gene: 5. The CDR3 loop spans 13 amino acids. Germline CDR1 reads SGHTA; CDR2 reads FQGNSA. The CDR3 sequence: CASSLQQGAEAFF. CDR3 bases: TGTGCCAGCAGCCTTCAACAGGGGGCTGAAGCTTTCTTT.

This clone turned up a few times. The rearrangement links TRBV30 to TRBJ1-6; D uncertain. Germline CDR1 is GTSNPN and CDR2 is SVGIG (reference sequence). The CDR3 is 15 amino acids. V was clipped by 2 bases and J by 4 bases, with 12 bases between them. The CDR3 DNA is TGTGCCTGGAGTCGTACGTTAGGGTATAATTCACCCCTCCACTTT. Encoded protein: CAWSRTLGYNSPLHF.

CDR3 loop: CASSMGQRGYEQYF. CDR3 DNA: TGTGCCAGTAGTATGGGTCAAAGGGGCTACGAGCAGTACTTC. This rearrangement joins TRBV19 to TRBJ2-7, with a possible D match to TRBD1 (5 bases). The V gene lost 3 bases and the J gene lost 3 bases, with 12 bases spanning the gap. Germline V CDR1 and CDR2: LNHDA, SQIVND (reference sequence). The CDR3 runs to 14 residues.

Here the CDR3 reads CASRKWGGSTDTQYF. DNA of the CDR3: TGTGCCAGCAGAAAGTGGGGGGGCTCCACAGATACGCAGTATTTT. The chain couples TRBV2 to TRBJ2-3; weak D call: TRBD2 (7 bases). CDR3 length equals 15 residues. CDR1 SNHLY and CDR2 FYNNEI come from the germline V gene. Trimming removed 6 bases from V and 2 bases from J, with 15 bases in between.

The chain links TRBV18 to TRBJ2-5; weak D call: TRBD2 (6 bases). There are 14 residues in the CDR3. V dropped 1 base and J dropped 1 base, with 7 bases sitting between them. Germline CDR1 and CDR2: KGHSH and LQKENI. The CDR3 DNA follows: TGTGCCAGCTCACCACGAGCGGGCCAAGAGACCCAGTACTTC. Translated, it gives CASSPRAGQETQYF.

V gene TRBV5-5 combines with J gene TRBJ1-2; D not certain. In germline, CDR1 is SGHKS, CDR2 YYEKEE (reference sequence). The CDR3 length is 14 residues. The V gene lost 4 bases and the J gene lost 8 bases, with 18 bases spanning the gap. In nucleotides, the CDR3 is TGTGCCAGCAGCCCCGACCGACTGCAGAGAGGCTACACCTTC. Its translation: CASSPDRLQRGYTF.

The chain joins TRBV29-1 to TRBJ1-5; D is ambiguous. The CDR3 is 13 amino acids. The germline gives CDR1 SQVTM, CDR2 ANQGSEA. The V gene lost 1 base and the J gene lost 1 base, with 5 bases spanning the gap. The chain's CDR3 is CSVEVESNQPQHF. The CDR3, as DNA: TGCAGCGTTGAAGTGGAAAGCAATCAGCCCCAGCATTTT.

This chain links TRBV25-1 with TRBJ2-1; the D gene could be TRBD1 or TRBD2 (5 bases each). The ends were cut back, 8 bases at V and 7 bases at J, with 12 bases in the middle. The V gene's germline CDR1 is MGHDK and CDR2 SYGVNS. The CDR3 contains 12 residues. The CDR3 reads CASLGDANEQFF. In DNA form, the CDR3 reads TGTGCCAGCCTGGGGGATGCGAATGAGCAGTTCTTC.

The genes are TRBV27 and TRBJ2-1; possibly TRBD1 or TRBD2 for D (5 bases each). CDR3 length: 15 amino acids. Germline CDR1 reads MNHEY; CDR2 reads SMNVEV (reference sequence). Trimming shortened V by 0 bases and J by 3 bases, and 9 bases separated the two germline ends. The CDR3 protein is CASSLSRGDYNEQFF. In DNA form, the CDR3 reads TGTGCCAGCAGTTTATCGAGGGGCGACTACAATGAGCAGTTCTTC.

V gene TRBV4-1 combines with J gene TRBJ1-5, with D unclear. The CDR3 length is 14 residues. The V end lost 1 base, the J end lost 6 bases, and 10 bases lay between the germline ends. The germline gives CDR1 MGHRA, CDR2 YSYEKL. Written as DNA, the CDR3 is TGCGCCAGCAGCCAAGGATCAGCGGCTCAGCCCCAGCATTTT. Protein sequence: CASSQGSAAQPQHF.

The chain combines TRBV18 with TRBJ1-2; TRBD1 matches 8 bases. V lost 6 bases and J lost 8; bases outside the gene matches: 11. CDR3 size: 14 residues. The germline CDR1 and CDR2 sequences are KGHSH and LQKENI. Written as DNA, the CDR3 is TGTGCCAGCTCCCCTAAGACAGGGGCGGGAGGCTACACCTTC. Protein product: CASSPKTGAGGYTF. Together with reference TRBV18 and TRBJ1-2, the CDR3 gives the full variable domain: NAGVMQNPRHLVRRRGQEARLRCSPMKGHSHVYWYRQLPEEGLKFMVYLQKENIIDESGMPKERFSAEFPKEGPSILRIQQVVRGDSAAYFCASSPKTGAGGYTFGSGTRLTVV.

The chain joins TRBV5-1 to TRBJ1-1; D is uncertain. The germline CDR1 and CDR2 sequences are SGHRS and YFSETQ. The ends were cut back, 4 bases at V and 0 bases at J, with 13 bases in the middle. CDR3 length: 15 residues. CDR3 protein: CASSENSQMNTEAFF. CDR3 nucleotides: TGCGCCAGCAGCGAGAACAGCCAAATGAACACTGAAGCTTTCTTT. Filled out from reference TRBV5-1 and TRBJ1-1, the complete variable domain reads KAGVTQTPRYLIKTRGQQVTLSCSPISGHRSVSWYQQTPGQGLQFLFEYFSETQRNKGNFPGRFSGRQFSNSRSEMNVSTLELGDSALYLCASSENSQMNTEAFFGQGTRLTVV.

V and J are TRBV5-3 and TRBJ2-5; 7 bases fit TRBD2. TRBV5-3 is an ORF, with its function uncertain. The CDR3 length is 17 residues. The V gene end was trimmed by 4 bases and the J gene end by 2 bases; junction bases not matched to a gene: 14. The CDR3 region is CARSLLGERGYQETQYF. As DNA, the CDR3 is TGTGCCAGAAGCCTGTTAGGGGAGCGGGGATATCAAGAGACCCAGTACTTC.

As to this clone: Compared with germline, one end of the junction differs, possibly owing to a read error. The genes are TRBV7-7 and TRBJ2-1; 11 nucleotides match TRBD2. Germline V lookup: CDR1 SSHAT, CDR2 FNYEAQ (reference sequence). The CDR3 has 14 residues. The CDR3 spells CASSLAGGNNEQFF. The CDR3 coding sequence is TGTGCTAGCAGCTTAGCGGGGGGGAACAATGAGCAGTTCTTC.

This chain uses TRBV11-1 with TRBJ2-5; D is ambiguous. This CDR3 contains 11 residues. The germline V gene encodes CDR1 SGHAT and CDR2 FQDESV (reference sequence). Trimming stripped 3 bases from V and 5 bases from J, with 4 bases between. CDR3 amino acids: CASSFAETQYF. The CDR3 bases are TGTGCCAGCAGCTTTGCTGAGACCCAGTACTTC. The whole variable domain, filled in from reference TRBV11-1 and TRBJ2-5, reads EAEVAQSPRYKITEKSQAVAFWCDPISGHATLYWYRQILGQGPELLVQFQDESVVDDSQLPKDRFSAERLKGVDSTLKIQPAELGDSAMYLCASSFAETQYFGPGTRLLVL.

This chain connects TRBV6-1 to TRBJ1-2; D uncertain. V gave up 6 bases and J gave up 9 bases, with 17 bases separating them. This CDR3 is 13 amino acids long. The V gene's germline CDR1 is MNHNS and CDR2 SASEGT. This CDR3 is CASRAGLLDSYTF. The CDR3, as DNA: TGTGCCAGCAGAGCCGGACTCCTTGATAGCTACACCTTC.

The V gene is TRBV19, the J gene TRBJ2-2; no clear D. CDR1 LNHDA and CDR2 SQIVND come from the germline V gene (reference sequence). The CDR3 totals 14 residues. V was trimmed by 10 bases and J by 0 bases, leaving 12 bases between them. CDR3 in amino acids: CATKGAPNTGELFF. The CDR3 DNA sequence: TGTGCCACCAAAGGTGCCCCGAACACCGGGGAGCTGTTTTTT. The complete variable domain, with remaining parts taken from reference TRBV19 and TRBJ2-2, reads DGGITQSPKYLFRKEGQNVTLSCEQNLNHDAMYWYRQDPGQGLRLIYYSQIVNDFQKGDIAEGYSVSREKKESFPLTVTSAQKNPTAFYLCATKGAPNTGELFFGEGSRLTVL.

J is TRBJ1-2 and V is TRBV5-1, with a weak D call TRBD1 (5 bases). The CDR3 runs 15 residues. Per germline, CDR1 SGHRS and CDR2 YFSETQ. V was shortened by 4 bases and J by 4 bases, with 17 bases between the two germline ends. Written as DNA, the CDR3 is TGCGCCAGCAGCCCGACTGGGACGGAGCTCTATGGCTACACCTTC. Translation gives CASSPTGTELYGYTF. The full variable domain, in which reference TRBV5-1 and TRBJ1-2 provide the parts outside the CDR3, is KAGVTQTPRYLIKTRGQQVTLSCSPISGHRSVSWYQQTPGQGLQFLFEYFSETQRNKGNFPGRFSGRQFSNSRSEMNVSTLELGDSALYLCASSPTGTELYGYTFGSGTRLTVV.

The chain links TRBV2 to TRBJ1-1; no firm D call. Deletions cut 6 bases from V and 0 bases from J, with 11 bases between. This CDR3 is 14 amino acids long. The V gene's germline CDR1 is SNHLY and CDR2 FYNNEI. CDR3 in amino acids: CASRDGIMNTEAFF. DNA for the CDR3: TGTGCCAGCAGAGACGGAATCATGAACACTGAAGCTTTCTTT.

The chain links TRBV14 to TRBJ1-2; no firm D call. The CDR3 sequence is 17 residues long. With 2 bases removed from V and 5 bases from J, the gap between germline ends came to 21 bases. Germline-derived CDR1 and CDR2 are SGHDN and FVKESK. CDR3 DNA: TGTGCCAGCAGCCAAAACCGGTACCGGGATTACGGTTATGGCTACACCTTC. Residues: CASSQNRYRDYGYGYTF.

The chain uses TRBV9 and TRBJ2-5; 11 bases agree with TRBD1. With V trimmed by 1 base and J by 5 bases, 7 bases remained unmatched. The CDR3 covers 16 residues. In germline, CDR1 is SGDLS, CDR2 YYNGEE. CDR3 sequence (DNA): TGTGCCAGCAGCGTAACGGGGACAGGGGGAGGGGAGACCCAGTACTTC. Protein product: CASSVTGTGGGETQYF.

V and J are TRBV10-2 and TRBJ2-3; 7 nucleotides match TRBD2. Germline-derived CDR1 and CDR2 are WSHSY and SAAADI. With 2 bases clipped from V and 3 bases from J, the junction kept 5 bases outside the gene matches. The CDR3 is 15 residues long. Here the CDR3 DNA reads TGCGCCAGCAGTGAGCAGCGGGGACCGACAGATACGCAGTATTTT. As protein: CASSEQRGPTDTQYF.